The clone carrying this T cell receptor (beta chain) showed up just a few times. Uncontrolled infection, other autoimmune disease, pregnancy or lactation excluded patients. In making diagnoses, clinical symptoms, serum thyroxine and TRAb, thyroid ultrasound and orbital computed tomography were all used. The authors obtained PBMCs from about 9 ml of fresh peripheral blood. The TCR beta CDR3 regions underwent amplification using RNA transcripts as the source. The HTBI primer set was used in a first-round RT-PCR of the TCR CDR3. MiXCR, applied by TCRdb to the multiplex PCR reads, yields one record per CDR3 protein. The sample lists 650,000 to 750,000 distinct CDR3 sequences, around 13% occurring once. The sample originates from a study of T cells in Graves' hyperthyroidism and ophthalmopathy. The CDR3 loop spans 15 amino acids. Germline V CDR1 and CDR2: MNHEY, SVGEGT. V lost 2 bases and J 6 bases, leaving 14 bases between the germline ends.

The material sequenced was blood. The TCR originated in a woman aged 18-35 years with Graves' hyperthyroidism. The rearrangement joins TRBV6-2 or TRBV6-3 to TRBJ2-1; D perhaps matches TRBD2 (6 bases). CDR3 DNA: TGTGCCAGCAGTTACCTTGGCGGGAACTTCAATGAGCAGTTCTTC. Its protein is CASSYLGGNFNEQFF.